The 23 T cell receptor beta chains listed next were all sequenced from one sample in a study of tumor-infiltrating lymphocytes in primary liver carcinoma. Without any cell sorting, roughly 20-33 mg of bulk tissue yielded co-extracted RNA and DNA. The investigators made TCR beta cDNA from roughly 0.55 ug total RNA, using a constant-region primer. For TCR beta, libraries were produced by three nested multiplex PCR rounds using slightly modified ARM-PCR. Investigators reported that the first two PCR rounds, at 10 cycles each, used TRBV1-TRBV30 forward primers with a C-beta reverse primer. TCRdb used MiXCR to reprocess the multiplex PCR reads, holding one entry per CDR3 protein. The repertoire consists of 120,000 or so distinct CDR3 sequences, with roughly three fifths occurring once and the leading ten covering around 9.3%. Specimen: liver tumor tissue from sampling region 1. Documented subset: tumor region T1, superior pole. The source of these receptors is a woman aged 55 to 70 with primary liver carcinoma and hepatitis B virus infection.

This clonotype came up many times. This chain connects TRBV6-5 to TRBJ2-7; maybe TRBD1 (6 bases). The germline V gene has CDR1 MNHEY and CDR2 SVGAGI. Trimming left V 4 bases short and J 7 bases short, with 14 bases between. CDR3 size: 13 residues. CDR3 sequence: CASSLGQSREQYF. In DNA form, the CDR3 reads TGTGCCAGCAGTTTGGGACAATCGAGGGAGCAGTACTTC.

Regarding this clonotype: Since a much larger clone is just one base distant, this may be a read error. This chain connects TRBV14 to TRBJ1-2; tentative D call: TRBD1 (5 bases). V shed 6 bases and J shed 8 bases, with 19 bases lying between them. The CDR3 has 14 amino acids. The V gene's germline CDR1 is SGHDN and CDR2 FVKESK. For the CDR3, the DNA is TGTGCCAGCAGACCCCTGGGACCATCGGGAGGCTACACCTTC. Amino acids: CASRPLGPSGGYTF.

On this clonotype: This may be a read error: a much more frequent sequence differs by one nucleotide. The chain combines TRBV29-1 with TRBJ2-3, with a tentative D call TRBD1 (5 bases). The J call may not be correct, given that the DNA end is closer to TRBJ1-5. CDR3 length equals 16 residues. Per germline, CDR1 SQVTM and CDR2 ANQGSEA. The CDR3 sequence is CSVEGGGSRAQDTQHF. The CDR3 DNA is TGCAGCGTTGAAGGGGGGGGGTCGAGAGCACAAGATACGCAGCATTTT.

This clonotype was recorded at least ten times. The genes are TRBV4-2 and TRBJ1-1; 8 bases fit TRBD1. Trimming took 6 bases from V and 10 from J; bases not matched to a gene: 13. CDR1 and CDR2 (germline): LGHNA, YNFKEQ. The CDR3 runs to 14 residues. The CDR3 protein is CASSVTGGTLGAFF. In DNA form, the CDR3 reads TGTGCCAGCAGTGTAACAGGGGGGACTCTTGGAGCTTTCTTT.

In the case of this clonotype: This sequence may be a read error, since a much larger clone differs from it by one base. The chain has TRBV6-5 and TRBJ2-5; TRBD2 might be the D (6 bases). The CDR3 has 11 amino acids. The germline V gene has CDR1 MNHEY and CDR2 SVGAGI. CDR3 amino acids: CASRLRGTHYF. The DNA of the CDR3 is TGTGCCAGCAGGCTTCGCGGGACCCACTACTTC.

Notes on this clonotype: A read error may be the cause here, since a much bigger clone is one base away. V is TRBV5-1 and J is TRBJ2-2, with a tentative D call TRBD2 (5 bases). Germline CDR1 is SGHRS and CDR2 is YFSETQ. The CDR3 totals 14 residues. CDR3 region: CASSLEGGAGELLF. For the CDR3, the DNA is TGCGCCAGCAGCTTGGAGGGTGGCGCCGGGGAGCTGCTTTTT.

Turning to this clonotype: One end of the junction does not line up with germline, which may come from a read error. J is TRBJ2-3 and V is TRBV6-5; D not resolved. The CDR3 extends over 15 amino acids. Germline assignment: CDR1 MNHEY and CDR2 SVGAGI. The DNA of the CDR3 is TGTGCCAGCAGTTACTCATCCAGAAGCATAGATACGCAGTACTTT. Translating it yields CASSYSSRSIDTQYF.

The rearrangement joins TRBV11-2 to TRBJ2-7, with D unclear. The CDR3 runs to 14 residues. CDR1 SGHAT and CDR2 FQNNGV come from the germline V gene. Trimming pared 5 bases from V and 3 bases from J, leaving 14 bases between. The CDR3, as DNA: TGTGCCAGCAGCACTACCAGCGTAGTCTACGAGCAGTACTTC. Its translation is CASSTTSVVYEQYF.

The gene calls are TRBV29-1 and TRBJ2-5, with 7 positions matching TRBD1. Germline V gene lookup returns CDR1 SQVTM and CDR2 ANQGSEA. Trimming cost V 4 bases and J 4 bases; bases outside gene matches: 12. The CDR3 contains 15 residues. In DNA, the CDR3 is TGCAGCGTTGTGGGTTCCACAGGGGAAGGAGAGACCCAGTACTTC. Protein sequence: CSVVGSTGEGETQYF.

Ten or more counts support this clonotype. CDR3 in DNA: TGTGCCAGCAGTATGAACAGGGGGCAAGATCAGCCCCAGCATTTT. This gives the protein CASSMNRGQDQPQHF. The chain links TRBV12-3 or TRBV12-4 to TRBJ1-5; 9 nucleotides line up with TRBD1. This CDR3 comprises 15 residues. V gave up 5 bases and J gave up 5 bases; unmatched junction bases: 7.

Note on this clonotype: One end of the junction is discordant with germline, which a read error may explain. The V and J genes are TRBV30 and TRBJ2-7, with TRBD1 matching over 9 bases. Germline V gives CDR1 GTSNPN, CDR2 SVGIG (reference sequence). The CDR3 is 14 residues long. CDR3 in amino acids: CVWKEQGAGHEQYF. As DNA, the CDR3 is TGTGTCTGGAAGGAACAGGGGGCGGGACACGAGCAGTACTTC.

The count of this clonotype is one. Given a much more abundant clone one base away, this may be a read error. This chain links TRBV12-3 or TRBV12-4 with TRBJ1-2, with 7 bases that match TRBD1. The CDR3 runs 13 residues. CDR3 nucleotides: TGTGCCGGCAGTTTGGGACAGCGTTATGGCTACACCTTC. Protein product: CAGSLGQRYGYTF.

This sequence joins TRBV2 and TRBJ2-2, with TRBD2 identical over 11 bases. The CDR3 loop spans 16 amino acids. Per germline, CDR1 SNHLY and CDR2 FYNNEI. Germline trimming cut 7 bases from V and 1 base from J; bases unmatched to any gene: 5. In nucleotides, the CDR3 is TGTGCCAGCAACCCAGGACTAGCGGGGAACACCGGGGAGCTGTTTTTT. Protein: CASNPGLAGNTGELFF.

A note on this clonotype: In this CDR3 the conserved last residue, phenylalanine or tryptophan, is missing, so a read error is likely. The V call is TRBV11-2, the J call TRBJ1-2; weak D call: TRBD1 (5 bases). With 1 base removed from V and 6 bases from J, the gap between germline ends came to 9 bases. Germline loops: CDR1 SGHAT, CDR2 FQNNGV. The CDR3 is 13 amino acids. The CDR3 spells CASSLGTGDGYTL. CDR3 nucleotide sequence: TGTGCCAGCAGCTTAGGGACGGGGGATGGCTACACCTTA.

This clonotype was recorded once. A much larger clone sits a single nucleotide away, making a read error possible. The V call is TRBV12-3 or TRBV12-4, the J call TRBJ1-2; D perhaps matches TRBD1 (6 bases). Trimming took 7 bases from V and 10 from J, leaving 22 bases between them. The CDR3 contains 14 residues. The CDR3 DNA sequence: TGTGCCAGCACCTCAGGACAGCCGGGGGATGACTACACCTTC. Amino acid sequence: CASTSGQPGDDYTF.

A remark on this clonotype: At one end the junction does not follow the germline gene, possibly because of a read error. The chain has TRBV29-1 and TRBJ2-1; TRBD2 is a possible D gene (6 bases). Germline V gene sequence: CDR1 SQVTM, CDR2 ANQGSEA. This CDR3 spans 15 amino acids. The CDR3 DNA sequence: TGCAGCGCCCCCTCCCGCGGGATGGCGGACAACGAGCAGTTCTTC. Translation: CSAPSRGMADNEQFF.

This clonotype was detected ten times or more. The V call is TRBV7-8, the J call TRBJ2-5; the match to TRBD1 covers 9 bases. CDR1 and CDR2 (germline): SGHVS, FQNEAQ. This CDR3 contains 14 residues. V shed 5 bases, J shed 6 bases, and the junction held 7 bases outside the gene matches. As DNA, the CDR3 is TGTGCCAGCAGCCACCGGGACAGGGTTAAGACCCAGTACTTC. Amino acids: CASSHRDRVKTQYF.

At least ten counts were recorded for this clonotype. V and J are TRBV6-5 and TRBJ2-3, with D possibly being TRBD1 (6 bases). The CDR3 is 15 residues long. Germline CDR1 and CDR2: MNHEY and SVGAGI. The germline V and J ends were trimmed by 2 bases and 1 base, with 10 bases remaining between them. CDR3 sequence (DNA): TGTGCCAGCAGTTACAGGGGGTCCGGCACAGATACGCAGTATTTT. This translates into CASSYRGSGTDTQYF.

A note on this clonotype: A single base separates this from a much larger clone, so it may be a read error. The chain couples TRBV29-1 to TRBJ2-5, with TRBD2 as a possible D gene (7 bases). This CDR3 region has 13 residues. The V and J ends lost 8 bases and 4 bases respectively, with 17 bases between them. From germline, CDR1 is SQVTM and CDR2 ANQGSEA. Here the CDR3 reads CSIRGGRGETQYF. DNA for the CDR3: TGCAGCATTAGGGGGGGCAGGGGAGAGACCCAGTACTTC.

Note on this clonotype: The junction departs from germline at one end; a sequencing error may be responsible. The genes are TRBV18 and TRBJ1-2; the match to TRBD1 covers 9 bases. Germline-derived CDR1 and CDR2 are KGHSH and LQKENI. The CDR3 spans 16 residues. DNA for the CDR3: TGTGTCAGCTCAAGTACGAGGACAGGGGCCGACTATGGCTACACCTTC. Translating it yields CVSSSTRTGADYGYTF.

A remark on this clonotype: This could be a read error, since a much larger clone is one nucleotide away. The chain is built from TRBV6-1 and TRBJ2-1; tentatively, D is TRBD2 (5 bases). The CDR3 consists of 12 residues. In germline, CDR1 is MNHNS, CDR2 SASEGT. The CDR3: CASSEERESRYF. The CDR3 bases are TGTGCCAGCAGTGAAGAAAGGGAGTCGAGGTACTTC.

This clonotype appeared a few times. The rearrangement links TRBV11-2 to TRBJ2-3; D is uncertain. The CDR3 runs to 13 residues. Germline CDR1 and CDR2: SGHAT and FQNNGV. The CDR3 loop is CVSSYTNTDTQYF. DNA of the CDR3: TGTGTCAGTAGCTACACTAACACAGATACGCAGTATTTT.

For this clonotype: This may be a read error, as it is one base from a much larger clone. No conserved phenylalanine or tryptophan is present at the end of the CDR3, so a read error is the likely explanation. The rearrangement joins TRBV6-1 to TRBJ1-5; D is undetermined. There are 15 residues in the CDR3. Trimming pared 3 bases from V and 1 base from J, leaving 10 bases between. The germline V gene has CDR1 MNHNS and CDR2 SASEGT. The CDR3 DNA is TGTGCCAGCAGTGAGGGGAGTTGGAGCAATCAGCCCCAGCATTTA. Translation: CASSEGSWSNQPQHL.